This entry is about one T cell receptor beta chain. Antigen: not known. The data originate from a study of T cell responses to AZD1222 COVID-19 vaccine. Measured with immunoSEQ multiplex PCR; TCRdb has only the in-frame clones, and not every one. Here the sample spans 85,000 to 90,000 clones, approximately 88% being singletons. Broader study findings: White British people made up most donors, females outnumbered males, and clonal diversity was possibly underestimated. Close to half of all spike-specific TCRs reportedly target regions of the variants that are unmutated.

Trimming stripped 5 bases from V and 4 bases from J, with 5 bases between. Germline V gives CDR1 MGHRA, CDR2 YSYEKL. The CDR3 loop spans 12 amino acids. This rearrangement joins TRBV4-1 to TRBJ2-2; D gene unclear. The sequence derives from an adult in good health. The material sequenced was peripheral blood, taken on day 0 of AZD1222 vaccination. In DNA, the CDR3 is TGCGCCAGCAGCAGATCCACCGGGGAGCTGTTTTTT. Residues: CASSRSTGELFF.